This T cell receptor (beta chain) was identified in a study of blood T cell repertoires in COVID-19. Study context: Sites across the United States, Italy and Spain contributed samples from acute and convalescent COVID-19. Nucleic acid was either cDNA or gDNA, and it came from T cells, B-cell-depleted T cells, or PBMCs.

For this clone: Mismatch with germline at one junction end may stem from a read error.

CDR3 size: 12 residues. The germline CDR1 and CDR2 sequences are SGDLS and YYNGEE. In the original workflow: Reference gene primer amplification yielded estimated nucleated cell counts. Profiling relied on immunoSEQ multiplex PCR, and the TCRdb table lists in-frame clones only, not all of them. That table is the source of V, J and clone size, and D and trimming were worked out from the DNA. The sample holds about 290,000 clones; about 89% are singletons and the top ten take about 4.6%. Sequencing used peripheral blood. This clonotype was sampled from a man aged 40-55 years with acute or convalescent COVID-19. The chain carries TRBV9 and TRBJ1-1; the D is unclear. CDR3 loop: CASSVQNPEAFF. The CDR3 DNA follows: TGTGCCAGCAGCGTCCAGAACCCTGAAGCTTTCTTT.